Sequencing of this TCR beta chain was carried out in a study of blood T cells in healthy people across ages. With a J-beta primer mix and a sample-barcoded 5' primer, a second PCR ran roughly 6 to 12 cycles. MiXCR, applied by TCRdb to the 5' RACE reads, yields one record per CDR3 protein. The sample includes over 450,000 distinct CDR3 sequences, about 24% of them seen just once. CDR1 is SGDLS and CDR2 is YYNGEE in the germline V gene. V lost 4 bases to trimming and J lost 0 bases; unmatched junction nucleotides: 3. This CDR3 region has 16 residues. The data were also submitted as part of a second study, on T cells of mothers and their children.

V and J are TRBV9 and TRBJ1-4; 10 positions match TRBD1. This TCR was recovered from a boy aged 5-17 years in good health. What was sequenced was blood. CDR3 sequence: CASSRDRGPTNEKLFF. The CDR3 DNA follows: TGTGCCAGCAGCCGGGACAGGGGTCCAACTAATGAAAAACTGTTTTTT.